The 25 T cell receptor beta chains below all came from one sample that was sequenced in a study of OX40 agonist ivuxolimab in advanced cancers. The table came from immunoSEQ multiplex PCR; TCRdb's copy has only in-frame clones and leaves some out. Of roughly 5,100 clones listed, 66% are singletons. Sequences were derived from CD4+ or CD8+ T cells sorted from blood, sampled in a trial of the OX40 agonist ivuxolimab. Receptors were obtained from an adult with an advanced solid tumor such as melanoma, head and neck, liver or kidney cancer.

This chain uses TRBV13 with TRBJ1-2, with TRBD1 identical over 10 bases. Trimming cost V 3 bases and J 4 bases; bases outside gene matches: 2. This CDR3 is 14 amino acids long. Germline V gives CDR1 PRHDT, CDR2 FYEKMQ (reference sequence). CDR3 coding DNA: TGTGCCAGCAGCTTGACAGGGGGCTCCTATGGCTACACCTTC. Amino acids: CASSLTGGSYGYTF.

The table lists this clone with a few counts. The genes are TRBV11-2 and TRBJ1-2; unclear D gene. CDR1 SGHAT and CDR2 FQNNGV come from the germline V gene. CDR3 size: 19 residues. The V and J ends lost 2 bases and 0 bases respectively, with 22 bases between them. The CDR3 protein is CASSLTSSYRLTTNYGYTF. The CDR3, as DNA: TGTGCCAGCAGCTTAACGAGCAGCTACCGCCTTACTACTAACTATGGCTACACCTTC. Full variable domain (rest looked up from reference TRBV11-2 and TRBJ1-2): EAGVAQSPRYKIIEKRQSVAFWCNPISGHATLYWYQQILGQGPKLLIQFQNNGVVDDSQLPKDRFSAERLKGVDSTLKIQPAKLEDSAVYLCASSLTSSYRLTTNYGYTFGSGTRLTVV.

V and J are TRBV27 and TRBJ2-5; tentatively, D is TRBD1 or TRBD2 (5 bases each). Germline CDR1 MNHEY, CDR2 SMNVEV (reference sequence). The germline V and J ends were trimmed by 3 bases and 1 base, with 21 bases remaining between them. This CDR3 contains 18 residues. The CDR3 sequence is CASSFPPFRDPSQETQYF. The CDR3 region has the DNA TGTGCCAGCAGTTTCCCCCCGTTTCGGGACCCCTCCCAAGAGACCCAGTACTTC.

This clone has just a few counts. The germline gene is not matched at one end of the junction; a read error may be the cause. This chain joins TRBV7-9 and TRBJ2-2; a possible D gene is TRBD2 (6 bases). Germline CDR1 reads SEHNR; CDR2 reads FQNEAQ (reference sequence). There are 16 residues in the CDR3. CDR3 protein: CASKDRHRGSTGELFF. CDR3 nucleotides: TGCGCCAGCAAGGATCGGCACCGGGGGAGCACCGGGGAGCTGTTTTTT. Drawing the rest from reference TRBV7-9 and TRBJ2-2, the complete variable domain is DTGVSQNPRHKITKRGQNVTFRCDPISEHNRLYWYRQTLGQGPEFLTYFQNEAQLEKSRLLSDRFSAERPKGSFSTLEIQRTEQGDSAMYLCASKDRHRGSTGELFFGEGSRLTVL.

This clone was observed a few times. The chain has TRBV7-8 and TRBJ2-3, with D tentatively TRBD2 (6 bases). V shed 5 bases and J shed 2 bases, with 17 bases lying between them. The CDR3 length is 16 residues. Germline V CDR1 and CDR2: SGHVS, FQNEAQ. The CDR3 region has the DNA TGTGCCAGCAGCGCCAGGGACTCCACCTACACAGATACGCAGTATTTT. Translation: CASSARDSTYTDTQYF.

V gene TRBV27 combines with J gene TRBJ2-2; D tentatively reads TRBD1 or TRBD2 (5 bases each). Germline CDR1 reads MNHEY; CDR2 reads SMNVEV (reference sequence). Trimming took off 1 base at V and 8 bases at J, with 14 bases between the two ends. The CDR3 length is 15 residues. The CDR3 DNA reads as TGTGCCAGCAGTTTATATGGGGGTGGTAGTGGGGAGCTGTTTTTT. It translates to CASSLYGGGSGELFF.

As for this clone: A much larger clone sits a single nucleotide away, making a read error possible. V and J are TRBV4-3 and TRBJ1-1; D is ambiguous. The CDR3 is 13 amino acids. Germline assignment: CDR1 LGHNA and CDR2 YSLEER. The CDR3 bases are TGCGCCAACAGCCCGCACAGAAACACTGAAGCTTTCTTT. It codes for CANSPHRNTEAFF.

The chain recombines TRBV5-6 with TRBJ1-2, with 8 nucleotides matching TRBD1. The V gene end was trimmed by 4 bases and the J gene end by 6 bases; junction bases not matched to a gene: 5. The CDR3 is 13 residues long. Looked up from germline, CDR1 is SGHDT and CDR2 is YYEEEE. CDR3 DNA: TGTGCCAGCAGCCTCAGACAGGGGAATGGCTACACCTTC. This sequence encodes CASSLRQGNGYTF.

The genes are TRBV7-9 and TRBJ2-3; 8 bases are shared with TRBD1. From germline, CDR1 is SEHNR and CDR2 FQNEAQ (reference sequence). The CDR3 spans 17 residues. J was trimmed by 3 bases and V by 5 bases; bases with no gene match: 13. The CDR3 here is CASSLTLGQGLTDTQYF. CDR3 nucleotides: TGTGCCAGCAGCCTAACCCTCGGACAGGGCTTGACAGATACGCAGTATTTT.

Only a few counts were recorded for this clone. This rearrangement joins TRBV14 to TRBJ2-7; a possible D gene is TRBD1 (5 bases). CDR1 and CDR2 from the germline V gene are SGHDN and FVKESK. The CDR3 totals 14 residues. The germline V and J ends were trimmed by 4 bases and 0 bases, with 10 bases remaining between them. The CDR3, as DNA: TGTGCCAGCAGCCGACGACAGAACTCCTACGAGCAGTACTTC. The encoded protein is CASSRRQNSYEQYF.

The chain links TRBV7-9 to TRBJ1-2; TRBD1 matches at 8 bases. The CDR3 has 15 amino acids. Trimming at V came to 5 bases and at J to 7 bases, leaving 12 bases not matched to a gene. In germline, CDR1 is SEHNR, CDR2 FQNEAQ (reference sequence). The CDR3 loop is CASSMGQAPSGGYTF. In DNA form, the CDR3 reads TGTGCCAGCAGCATGGGACAGGCACCTTCGGGTGGCTACACCTTC.

This clone is labeled as medium-sized. The chain combines TRBV6-6 with TRBJ2-1; D gene ambiguous. Trimming took off 5 bases at V and 4 bases at J, with 6 bases between the two ends. This CDR3 has 12 amino acids. CDR1 is MNHNY and CDR2 is SVGAGI in the germline V gene (reference sequence). In DNA form, the CDR3 reads TGTGCCAGCAGTACCCCTTACAATGAGCAGTTCTTC. It codes for CASSTPYNEQFF.

The chain joins TRBV11-2 to TRBJ2-7; TRBD1 agrees at 7 bases. The CDR3 consists of 15 residues. CDR1 SGHAT and CDR2 FQNNGV come from the germline V gene. J lost 4 bases, V lost 1 base, and 7 bases had no gene match. The CDR3 coding sequence is TGTGCCAGCAGCTTAGCGACAGGGAAGGTTTACGAGCAGTACTTC. Translating it yields CASSLATGKVYEQYF.

This clone was recorded only once. The chain employs TRBV19 and TRBJ1-1; D perhaps matches TRBD1 (5 bases). Germline V gene sequence: CDR1 LNHDA, CDR2 SQIVND (reference sequence). The CDR3 is made up of 16 amino acids. V shed 3 bases and J shed 2 bases, with 16 bases lying between them. In DNA form, the CDR3 reads TGTGCCAGTAGTATGGCCCGGAGGGGATTTAACACTGAAGCTTTCTTT. It is translated as CASSMARRGFNTEAFF.

The chain recombines TRBV6-1 with TRBJ1-1; 7 bases match TRBD1. With 4 bases clipped from V and 2 bases from J, the junction kept 4 bases outside the gene matches. The CDR3 totals 14 residues. Germline assignment: CDR1 MNHNS and CDR2 SASEGT. The CDR3 nucleotides read TGTGCCAGCAGTGCCTACAGGGGAAACACTGAAGCTTTCTTT. Protein: CASSAYRGNTEAFF.

The chain is built from TRBV5-6 and TRBJ2-7; D unresolved. In germline, CDR1 is SGHDT, CDR2 YYEEEE. CDR3 size: 12 residues. The germline V and J ends were trimmed by 4 bases and 2 bases, with 7 bases remaining between them. The CDR3 coding sequence is TGTGCCAGCAGCGTCAGCGCCTACGAGCAGTACTTC. Its translation is CASSVSAYEQYF.

A remark on this clone: The same CDR3 arises from other DNA sequences in this sample as well. The chain joins TRBV6-6 to TRBJ1-1, with unresolved D. CDR3 size: 11 residues. Germline CDR1 MNHNY, CDR2 SVGAGI (reference sequence). Trimming cost V 6 bases and J 0 bases, with 2 bases left between them. The CDR3 DNA is TGTGCCAGCAGGGTGAACACTGAAGCTTTCTTT. Protein product: CASRVNTEAFF.

Only one count was recorded for this clone. The chain is built from TRBV2 and TRBJ1-2; D is unresolved. The CDR3 runs 13 residues. The V end lost 9 bases, the J end lost 4 bases, and 15 bases lay between the germline ends. CDR1 SNHLY and CDR2 FYNNEI come from the germline V gene. DNA for the CDR3: TGTGCCAGTATAGGCCAGGCGGGCTATGGCTACACCTTC. Its translation is CASIGQAGYGYTF.

This chain uses TRBV28 with TRBJ2-5; D may be TRBD2 (5 bases). This CDR3 comprises 15 residues. V shed 4 bases and J shed 5 bases, with 17 bases lying between them. CDR1 and CDR2 (germline): MDHEN, SYDVKM. The CDR3 region is CASSYLFRGTETQYF. The CDR3 coding sequence is TGTGCCAGCAGTTACTTATTCCGGGGAACGGAGACCCAGTACTTC.

This clone has only one observation. V usage is TRBV9 and J usage is TRBJ2-7; D possibly matches TRBD1 or TRBD2 (5 bases each). The V end lost 3 bases, the J end lost 3 bases, and 13 bases lay between the germline ends. This CDR3 is 14 amino acids long. Per the germline V gene, CDR1 is SGDLS and CDR2 is YYNGEE. CDR3 sequence (DNA): TGTGCCAGCAGCGCATCCGGGACCTTCTACGAGCAGTACTTC. It translates to CASSASGTFYEQYF. Using reference TRBV9 and TRBJ2-7 for the parts outside the CDR3, the full variable domain is DSGVTQTPKHLITATGQRVTLRCSPRSGDLSVYWYQQSLDQGLQFLIQYYNGEERAKGNILERFSAQQFPDLHSELNLSSLELGDSALYFCASSASGTFYEQYFGPGTRLTVT.

This chain connects TRBV4-3 to TRBJ1-4; D not resolved. Deletions cut 2 bases from V and 4 bases from J, with 11 bases between. Germline V gives CDR1 LGHNA, CDR2 YSLEER. CDR3 length equals 15 residues. The CDR3 nucleotides are TGCGCCAGCAGCCAAATGATGGACCGTAATGAAAAACTGTTTTTT. The encoded protein is CASSQMMDRNEKLFF.

This clone is medium-sized by share. J is TRBJ2-1 and V is TRBV6-6; D gene ambiguous. V shed 6 bases and J shed 2 bases, with 5 bases lying between them. Germline V CDR1 and CDR2: MNHNY, SVGAGI (reference sequence). CDR3 length: 12 residues. CDR3 DNA: TGTGCCAGCAGCCGCCCCTACAATGAGCAGTTCTTC. It is translated as CASSRPYNEQFF.

This chain links TRBV19 with TRBJ1-5; possibly TRBD1 for D (6 bases). The CDR3 extends over 15 amino acids. Trimming removed 6 bases at V and 0 bases at J, with 12 bases between. Germline V gene lookup returns CDR1 LNHDA and CDR2 SQIVND (reference sequence). The CDR3 DNA sequence: TGTGCCAGTAGCTGGACAGTCCATAGCAATCAGCCCCAGCATTTT. Translated: CASSWTVHSNQPQHF.

This clone was recorded a few times. V gene TRBV27 combines with J gene TRBJ2-7, with D perhaps matching TRBD2 (5 bases). With 5 bases removed from V and 3 bases from J, the gap between germline ends came to 5 bases. The CDR3 contains 11 residues. Germline CDR1 MNHEY, CDR2 SMNVEV (reference sequence). The chain's CDR3 is CASSGGYEQYF. The CDR3 region has the DNA TGTGCCAGCAGTGGAGGCTACGAGCAGTACTTC.

The V and J genes are TRBV4-1 and TRBJ1-4; no reliable D call. In germline, CDR1 is MGHRA, CDR2 YSYEKL. The CDR3 consists of 13 residues. Between the trimmed V and J ends, which lost 0 bases and 8 bases, there was a span of 7 bases. This CDR3 is CASSQDPPEKLFF. The CDR3 DNA is TGCGCCAGCAGCCAAGACCCCCCCGAAAAACTGTTTTTT.